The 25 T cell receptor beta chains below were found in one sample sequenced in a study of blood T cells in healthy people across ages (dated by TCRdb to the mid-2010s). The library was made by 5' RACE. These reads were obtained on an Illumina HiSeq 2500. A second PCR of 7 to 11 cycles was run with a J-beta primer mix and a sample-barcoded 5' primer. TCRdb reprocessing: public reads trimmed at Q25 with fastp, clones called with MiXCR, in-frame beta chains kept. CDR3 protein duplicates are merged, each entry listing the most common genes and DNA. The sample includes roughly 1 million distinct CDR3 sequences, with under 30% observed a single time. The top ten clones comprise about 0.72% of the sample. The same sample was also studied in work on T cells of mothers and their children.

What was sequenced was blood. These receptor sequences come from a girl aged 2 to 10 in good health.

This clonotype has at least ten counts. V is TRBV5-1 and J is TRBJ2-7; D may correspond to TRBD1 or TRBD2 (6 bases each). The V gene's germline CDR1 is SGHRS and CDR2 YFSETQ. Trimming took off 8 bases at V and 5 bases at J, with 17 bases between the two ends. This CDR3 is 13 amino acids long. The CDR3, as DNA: TGCGCCAGGGCATACAGGGACTCGGACGAGCAGTACTTC. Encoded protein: CARAYRDSDEQYF.

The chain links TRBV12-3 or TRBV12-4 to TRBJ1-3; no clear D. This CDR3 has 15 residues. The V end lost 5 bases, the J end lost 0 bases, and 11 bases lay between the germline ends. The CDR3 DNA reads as TGTGCCAGCAGTCTTCTTCAAGGCTCTGGAAACACCATATATTTT. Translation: CASSLLQGSGNTIYF.

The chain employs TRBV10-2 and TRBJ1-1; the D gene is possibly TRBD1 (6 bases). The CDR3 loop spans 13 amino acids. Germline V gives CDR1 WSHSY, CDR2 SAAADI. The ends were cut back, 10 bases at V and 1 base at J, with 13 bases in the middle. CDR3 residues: CAIVRGQNTEAFF. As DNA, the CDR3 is TGCGCCATTGTCAGGGGCCAGAACACTGAAGCTTTCTTT.

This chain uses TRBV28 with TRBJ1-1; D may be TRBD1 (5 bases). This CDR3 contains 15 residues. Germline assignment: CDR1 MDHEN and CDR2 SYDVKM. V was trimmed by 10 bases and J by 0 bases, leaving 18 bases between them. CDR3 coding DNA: TGTGCCATCCAAACCGGGGGGAATGTGAACACTGAAGCTTTCTTT. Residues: CAIQTGGNVNTEAFF.

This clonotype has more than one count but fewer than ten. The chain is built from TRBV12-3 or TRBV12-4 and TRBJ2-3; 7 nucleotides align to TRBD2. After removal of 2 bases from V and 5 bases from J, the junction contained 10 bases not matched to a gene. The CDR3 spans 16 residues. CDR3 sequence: CASSLSGDYLRDTQYF. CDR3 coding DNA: TGTGCCAGCAGTTTAAGCGGGGACTACCTGCGAGATACGCAGTATTTT.

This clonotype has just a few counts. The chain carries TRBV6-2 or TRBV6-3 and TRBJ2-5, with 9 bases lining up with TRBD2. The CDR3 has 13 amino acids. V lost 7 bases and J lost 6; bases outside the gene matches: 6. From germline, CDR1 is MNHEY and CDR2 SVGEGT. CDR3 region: CASTAGGVQTQYF. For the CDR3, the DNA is TGTGCCAGCACTGCGGGGGGGGTGCAGACCCAGTACTTC.

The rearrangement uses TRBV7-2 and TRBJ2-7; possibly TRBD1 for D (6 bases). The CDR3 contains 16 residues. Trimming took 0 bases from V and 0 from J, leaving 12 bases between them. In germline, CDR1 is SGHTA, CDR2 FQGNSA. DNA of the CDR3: TGTGCCAGCAGCTTAGCGCGGACAGACTTCTCCTACGAGCAGTACTTC. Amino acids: CASSLARTDFSYEQYF.

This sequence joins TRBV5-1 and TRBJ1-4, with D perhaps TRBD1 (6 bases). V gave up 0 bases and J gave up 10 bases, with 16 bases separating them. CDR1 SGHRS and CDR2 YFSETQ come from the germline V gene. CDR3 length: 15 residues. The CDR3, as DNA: TGCGCCAGCAGCTTGGTTTCCGGGGGCAAGGGAAAACTGTTTTTT. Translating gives CASSLVSGGKGKLFF.

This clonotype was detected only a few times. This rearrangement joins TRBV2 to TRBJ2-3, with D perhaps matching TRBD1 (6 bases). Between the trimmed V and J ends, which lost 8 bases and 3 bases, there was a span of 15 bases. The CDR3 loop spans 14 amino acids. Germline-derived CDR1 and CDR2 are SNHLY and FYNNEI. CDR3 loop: CASLTGLRTDTQYF. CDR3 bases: TGTGCCAGCCTTACAGGGCTTCGGACAGATACGCAGTATTTT. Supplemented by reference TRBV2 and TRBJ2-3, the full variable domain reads EPEVTQTPSHQVTQMGQEVILRCVPISNHLYFYWYRQILGQKVEFLVSFYNNEISEKSEIFDDQFSVERPDGSNFTLKIRSTKLEDSAMYFCASLTGLRTDTQYFGPGTRLTVL.

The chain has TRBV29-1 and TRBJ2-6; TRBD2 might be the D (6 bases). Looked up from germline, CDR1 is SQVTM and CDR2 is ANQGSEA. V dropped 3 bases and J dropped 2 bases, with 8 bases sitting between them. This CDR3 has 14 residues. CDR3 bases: TGCAGCGTTGAGTGGGGGGCTGGGGCCAACGTCCTGACTTTC. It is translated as CSVEWGAGANVLTF.

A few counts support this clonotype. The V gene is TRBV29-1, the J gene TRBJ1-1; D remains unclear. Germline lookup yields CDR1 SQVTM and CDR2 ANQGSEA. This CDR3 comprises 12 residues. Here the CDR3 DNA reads TGCGCCAAAAGAGAGAGTCAGGATGAAGCTTTCTTT. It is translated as CAKRESQDEAFF.

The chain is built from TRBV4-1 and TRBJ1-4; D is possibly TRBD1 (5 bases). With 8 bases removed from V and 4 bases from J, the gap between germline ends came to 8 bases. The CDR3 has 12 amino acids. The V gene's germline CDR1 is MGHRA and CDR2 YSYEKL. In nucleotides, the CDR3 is TGCGCCAGCGGGGCAATTAATGAAAAACTGTTTTTT. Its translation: CASGAINEKLFF.

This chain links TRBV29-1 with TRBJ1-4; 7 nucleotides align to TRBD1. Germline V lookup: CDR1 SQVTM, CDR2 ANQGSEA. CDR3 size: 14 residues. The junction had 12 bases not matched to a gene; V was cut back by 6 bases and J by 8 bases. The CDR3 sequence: CSVGNRGAGEKLFF. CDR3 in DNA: TGCAGCGTGGGAAACAGGGGCGCCGGAGAAAAACTGTTTTTT.

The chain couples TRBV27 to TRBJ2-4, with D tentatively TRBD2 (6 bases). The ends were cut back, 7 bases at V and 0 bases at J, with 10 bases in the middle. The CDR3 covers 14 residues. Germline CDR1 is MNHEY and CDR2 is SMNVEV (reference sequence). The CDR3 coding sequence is TGTGCCAGCACCTCGGGACTAGCCAAAAACATTCAGTACTTC. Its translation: CASTSGLAKNIQYF.

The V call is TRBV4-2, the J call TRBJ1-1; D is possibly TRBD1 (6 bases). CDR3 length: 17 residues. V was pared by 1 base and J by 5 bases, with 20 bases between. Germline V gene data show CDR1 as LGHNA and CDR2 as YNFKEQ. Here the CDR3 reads CASSQGQQGYGWTEAFF. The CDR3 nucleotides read TGTGCCAGCAGCCAAGGACAACAGGGATATGGATGGACTGAAGCTTTCTTT.

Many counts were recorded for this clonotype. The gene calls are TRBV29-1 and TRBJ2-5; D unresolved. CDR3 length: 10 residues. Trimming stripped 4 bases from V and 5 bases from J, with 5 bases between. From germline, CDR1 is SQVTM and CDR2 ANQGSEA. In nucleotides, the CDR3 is TGCAGCGTTGGTCGGGAGACCCAGTACTTC. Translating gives CSVGRETQYF.

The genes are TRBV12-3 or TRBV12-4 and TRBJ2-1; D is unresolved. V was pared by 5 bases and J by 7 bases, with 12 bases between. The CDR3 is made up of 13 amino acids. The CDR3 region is CASSRSKKNEQFF. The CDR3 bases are TGTGCCAGCAGTCGTAGTAAGAAGAATGAGCAGTTCTTC.

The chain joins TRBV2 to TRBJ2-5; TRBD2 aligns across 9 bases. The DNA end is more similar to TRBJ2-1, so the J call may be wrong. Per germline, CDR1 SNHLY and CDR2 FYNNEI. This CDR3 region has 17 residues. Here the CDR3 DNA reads TGTGCCAGCAGGGACAGTAAACTAGCGGGCAAACCCACTGAGCAGTTCTTC. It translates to CASRDSKLAGKPTEQFF.

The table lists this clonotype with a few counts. CDR3 sequence reads: CSVGALTQETQYF. The CDR3 nucleotides read TGCAGCGTGGGGGCTTTGACACAAGAGACCCAGTACTTC. The V call is TRBV29-1, the J call TRBJ2-5; D may be TRBD1 (6 bases). Trimming stripped 6 bases from V and 2 bases from J, with 13 bases between. From germline, CDR1 is SQVTM and CDR2 ANQGSEA. The CDR3 spans 13 residues.

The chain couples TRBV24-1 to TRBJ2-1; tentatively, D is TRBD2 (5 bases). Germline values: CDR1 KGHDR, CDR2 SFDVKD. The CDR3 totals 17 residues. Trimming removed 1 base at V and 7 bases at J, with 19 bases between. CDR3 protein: CATSDFSVDSASNEQFF. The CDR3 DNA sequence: TGTGCCACCAGTGATTTCTCAGTGGATAGCGCATCTAATGAGCAGTTCTTC.

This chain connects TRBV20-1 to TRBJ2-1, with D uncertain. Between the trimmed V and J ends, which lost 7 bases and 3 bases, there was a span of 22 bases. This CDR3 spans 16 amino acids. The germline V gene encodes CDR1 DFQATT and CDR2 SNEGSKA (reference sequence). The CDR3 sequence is CSVSDQSKRLYNEQFF. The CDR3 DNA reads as TGCAGTGTTTCGGACCAGTCCAAACGTCTCTACAATGAGCAGTTCTTC.

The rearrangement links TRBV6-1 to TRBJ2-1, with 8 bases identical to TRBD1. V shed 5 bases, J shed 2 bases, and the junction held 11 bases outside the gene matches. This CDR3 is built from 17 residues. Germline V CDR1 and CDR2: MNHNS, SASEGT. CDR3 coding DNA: TGTGCCAGCAGTAAGTTGGGTCGGACAGGGACCTACAATGAGCAGTTCTTC. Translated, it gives CASSKLGRTGTYNEQFF.

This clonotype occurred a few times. The CDR3 loop reads CASSQDGDEGLFYEYEQYF. CDR3 nucleotide sequence: TGTGCCAGCAGCCAAGATGGGGACGAAGGCCTATTTTACGAGTACGAGCAGTACTTC. This chain connects TRBV3-1 to TRBJ2-5; D tentatively reads TRBD1 or TRBD2 (5 bases each). The J call may not be correct, given that the DNA end is closer to TRBJ2-7. This CDR3 contains 19 residues. From germline, CDR1 is LGHDT and CDR2 YNNKEL (reference sequence).

CDR3 residues: CSAAPRGNEQYF. CDR3 coding DNA: TGCAGCGCTGCCCCCCGGGGCAACGAGCAGTACTTC. This chain joins TRBV20-1 and TRBJ2-7; tentatively, D is TRBD1 or TRBD2 (5 bases each). The V gene's germline CDR1 is DFQATT and CDR2 SNEGSKA (reference sequence). CDR3 length: 12 residues.

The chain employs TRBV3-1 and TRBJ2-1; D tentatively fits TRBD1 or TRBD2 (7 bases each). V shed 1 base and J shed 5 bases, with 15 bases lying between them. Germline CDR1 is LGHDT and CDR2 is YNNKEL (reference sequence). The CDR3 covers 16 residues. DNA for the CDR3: TGTGCCAGCAGCCAAGTCAGGGGGAGGGAGAACAATGAGCAGTTCTTC. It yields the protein CASSQVRGRENNEQFF.